This note documents a single T cell receptor beta chain sequence. The target antigen is unknown. The data originate from a study of T cell responses to AZD1222 COVID-19 vaccine. General study results and limits: Clonal diversity may have been underestimated, and the donors were mostly white British, with more females than males. The study sampled repertoires only after the peak T cell response. Spike-specific TCR breadth and depth were elevated following two AZD1222 doses.

Assay: immunoSEQ multiplex PCR; the TCRdb copy retains only in-frame clones and omits some. The sample shows under 150,000 clones, around 90% of them seen only once. The CDR3 spans 13 residues. Between the trimmed V and J ends, which lost 4 bases and 5 bases, there was a span of 8 bases. CDR1 and CDR2 from the germline V gene are SGHTA and FQGTGA. This receptor was identified in an adult in good health. This chain uses TRBV7-3 with TRBJ2-2; perhaps TRBD1 as D (6 bases). Sample: peripheral blood, taken on day 0 of MenACWY control vaccination. The CDR3 sequence: CASSSTGTGELFF. The DNA for the CDR3 is TGTGCCAGCAGCTCCACAGGGACCGGGGAGCTGTTTTTT.